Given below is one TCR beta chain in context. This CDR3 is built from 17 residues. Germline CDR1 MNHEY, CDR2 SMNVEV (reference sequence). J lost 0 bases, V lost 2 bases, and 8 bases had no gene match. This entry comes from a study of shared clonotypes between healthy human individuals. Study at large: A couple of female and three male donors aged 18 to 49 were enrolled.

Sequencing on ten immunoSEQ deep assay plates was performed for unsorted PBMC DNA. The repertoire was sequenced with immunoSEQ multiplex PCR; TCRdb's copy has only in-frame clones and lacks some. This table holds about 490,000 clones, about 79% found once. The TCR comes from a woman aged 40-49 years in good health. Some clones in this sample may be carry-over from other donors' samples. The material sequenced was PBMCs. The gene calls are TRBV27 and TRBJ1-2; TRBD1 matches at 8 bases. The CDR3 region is CASSLRPGQASNYGYTF. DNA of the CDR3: TGTGCCAGCAGTTTACGGCCGGGACAGGCATCTAACTATGGCTACACCTTC.